This TCR beta chain was recovered during a study of T cells expressing NK-cell markers. Turning to the study itself: Repertoire data for TCR beta were derived from sorted T cells (CD3+CD56+NKG2C+, CD3+CD56+NKG2C- and CD3+CD56-NKG2C+). The authors sequenced eight donors, of whom seven were HCMV-seropositive and one was seronegative.

5'RACE template switching with UMIs generated TCR beta cDNA. TCRdb re-called the 5' RACE reads; every CDR3 protein appears as one record, without DNA. Its clone listing holds some 280,000 distinct CDR3 sequences. This CDR3 spans 15 amino acids. CDR1 MNHEY and CDR2 SVGEGT come from the germline V gene. The TCR was taken from a man aged 18 to 29 in good health. V and J are TRBV6-2 or TRBV6-3 and TRBJ1-2; TCRdb's D gene call, TRBD1, goes unchecked for lack of DNA. The sample was blood T cells: a sorted CD56 or NKG2C T cell subset, CD4+ or CD8+ T cells, or bulk PBMC T cells (not recorded which). The CDR3: CASSYHRQGNYGYTF.